These 20 T cell receptor beta chains came from one sample sequenced in a study of OX40 agonist ivuxolimab in advanced cancers. The repertoire was sequenced with immunoSEQ multiplex PCR; TCRdb's copy has only in-frame clones and lacks some. The table shows approximately 50,000 clones, with about 85% occurring only once. The sample was CD4+ or CD8+ T cells sorted from blood, taken in a trial of the OX40 agonist ivuxolimab. All receptors come from an adult with an advanced solid tumor such as melanoma, head and neck, liver or kidney cancer.

V is TRBV5-8 and J is TRBJ1-1, with a weak D call TRBD1 (6 bases). V lost 2 bases and J 5 bases, leaving 13 bases between the germline ends. The CDR3 is 14 residues long. Germline V gives CDR1 SGHTS, CDR2 YDEGEE. The CDR3 region is CASSLSGARTEAFF. CDR3 nucleotides: TGTGCCAGCAGCTTATCGGGGGCCCGGACTGAAGCTTTCTTT.

The rearrangement joins TRBV27 to TRBJ1-1; D may be TRBD1 (6 bases). Germline assignment: CDR1 MNHEY and CDR2 SMNVEV (reference sequence). V lost 6 bases, J lost 5 bases, and 10 bases lay in between. CDR3 length: 12 residues. In DNA, the CDR3 is TGTGCCAGCAGGGTTCAGGGGACTGAAGCTTTCTTT. Amino acid sequence: CASRVQGTEAFF.

V usage is TRBV4-1 and J usage is TRBJ1-1; D perhaps matches TRBD1 (6 bases). The germline V gene encodes CDR1 MGHRA and CDR2 YSYEKL. CDR3 size: 13 residues. Trimming removed 5 bases at V and 1 base at J, with 8 bases between. In DNA form, the CDR3 reads TGCGCCAGCAGCATGGACAGGAACACTGAAGCTTTCTTT. It encodes CASSMDRNTEAFF.

The chain is built from TRBV7-8 and TRBJ1-2; no definite D call. CDR1 and CDR2 from the germline V gene are SGHVS and FQNEAQ. This CDR3 is built from 12 residues. V was cut by 5 bases and J by 8 bases, with 12 bases left in between. CDR3 sequence (DNA): TGTGCCAGCAGCCCCGAAGTGGAGGGCTACACCTTC. Amino acids: CASSPEVEGYTF.

The chain recombines TRBV19 with TRBJ1-1; unclear D gene. Germline V lookup: CDR1 LNHDA, CDR2 SQIVND (reference sequence). This CDR3 is 13 amino acids long. Trimming shortened V by 8 bases and J by 1 base, and 11 bases separated the two germline ends. CDR3 nucleotide sequence: TGTGCCAGTTCCCACGGGAGGAACACTGAAGCTTTCTTT. The encoded protein is CASSHGRNTEAFF.

The chain is built from TRBV4-1 and TRBJ1-1; D gene unclear. CDR3 length: 12 amino acids. V gave up 0 bases and J gave up 8 bases, with 7 bases separating them. Germline-derived CDR1 and CDR2 are MGHRA and YSYEKL. In nucleotides, the CDR3 is TGCGCCAGCAGCCAAGAGGCTACAGAAGCTTTCTTT. It specifies CASSQEATEAFF.

V usage is TRBV7-8 and J usage is TRBJ1-2; 7 bases align to TRBD1. Trimming removed 2 bases from V and 6 bases from J; junction bases left unmatched: 6. CDR3 length equals 14 residues. The germline gives CDR1 SGHVS, CDR2 FQNEAQ. DNA for the CDR3: TGTGCCAGCAGCTTAACTGGACAGGATGATGGCTACACCTTC. The encoded protein is CASSLTGQDDGYTF.

The chain uses TRBV5-6 and TRBJ2-5; 11 bases map to TRBD2. Germline V gives CDR1 SGHDT, CDR2 YYEEEE. Unmatched junction bases numbered 8, after V lost 5 bases and J lost 2 bases. The CDR3 is 16 residues long. The CDR3 DNA sequence: TGTGCCAGCAGTCTGGCGGGACTAGCGGAGCAAGAGACCCAGTACTTC. It yields the protein CASSLAGLAEQETQYF. The full variable domain, in which reference TRBV5-6 and TRBJ2-5 provide the parts outside the CDR3, is DAGVTQSPTHLIKTRGQQVTLRCSPKSGHDTVSWYQQALGQGPQFIFQYYEEEERQRGNFPDRFSGHQFPNYSSELNVNALLLGDSALYLCASSLAGLAEQETQYFGPGTRLLVL.

There are a few counts of this clone. J is TRBJ1-3 and V is TRBV29-1, with D unclear. Trimming removed 6 bases at V and 8 bases at J, with 8 bases between. This CDR3 contains 10 residues. Looked up from germline, CDR1 is SQVTM and CDR2 is ANQGSEA. The CDR3: CSVVGDTIYF. The CDR3 DNA is TGCAGCGTGGTGGGAGACACCATATATTTT.

The genes are TRBV4-3 and TRBJ2-5; TRBD1 is a possible D gene (6 bases). The CDR3 runs 15 residues. Germline lookup yields CDR1 LGHNA and CDR2 YSLEER. V lost 1 base and J lost 5, with 14 bases in between. In nucleotides, the CDR3 is TGCGCCAGCAGCCAAGTTGTAGGGGACATGGAGACCCAGTACTTC. Its translation is CASSQVVGDMETQYF.

J is TRBJ1-2 and V is TRBV5-5; 9 bases agree with TRBD1. The germline CDR1 and CDR2 sequences are SGHKS and YYEKEE (reference sequence). Unmatched junction bases numbered 10, after V lost 0 bases and J lost 4 bases. The CDR3 has 17 amino acids. In nucleotides, the CDR3 is TGTGCCAGCAGCTTGGCCCCGGGACAGGGTTACGTCTATGGCTACACCTTC. It translates to CASSLAPGQGYVYGYTF.

The chain carries TRBV25-1 and TRBJ2-7; D is ambiguous. Looked up from germline, CDR1 is MGHDK and CDR2 is SYGVNS. The CDR3 runs to 16 residues. Trimming removed 6 bases at V and 2 bases at J, with 20 bases between. As DNA, the CDR3 is TGTGCCAGCAGCAAACTCGCGGAGACCATTCCCTACGAGCAGTACTTC. Amino acid sequence: CASSKLAETIPYEQYF.

V and J are TRBV7-9 and TRBJ2-1; 7 bases are a match to TRBD2. The V segment lost 1 base and the J segment 8 bases; nucleotides outside the gene matches: 8. The V gene's germline CDR1 is SEHNR and CDR2 FQNEAQ (reference sequence). This CDR3 has 15 amino acids. The CDR3 DNA is TGTGCCAGCAGCTTAGTGGGGGAGGGGTTCGATGAGCAGTTCTTC. The encoded protein is CASSLVGEGFDEQFF.

The chain uses TRBV29-1 and TRBJ2-1, with 10 bases lining up with TRBD2. The CDR3 covers 17 residues. Germline-derived CDR1 and CDR2 are SQVTM and ANQGSEA. With 1 base clipped from V and 5 bases from J, the junction kept 11 bases outside the gene matches. In nucleotides, the CDR3 is TGCAGCGTTGAAGGGCTAGCGGGGGTCCGGGGGGACAATGAGCAGTTCTTC. The encoded protein is CSVEGLAGVRGDNEQFF.

The chain employs TRBV5-4 and TRBJ1-2; D is unclear. The CDR3 spans 14 residues. V shed 5 bases and J shed 4 bases, with 15 bases lying between them. Per the germline V gene, CDR1 is SGHNT and CDR2 is YYREEE (reference sequence). The CDR3 is CASRSNELIYGYTF. As DNA, the CDR3 is TGTGCCAGCAGATCGAACGAATTGATCTATGGCTACACCTTC. The full variable domain, with the rest looked up from reference TRBV5-4 and TRBJ1-2, is ETGVTQSPTHLIKTRGQQVTLRCSSQSGHNTVSWYQQALGQGPQFIFQYYREEENGRGNFPPRFSGLQFPNYSSELNVNALELDDSALYLCASRSNELIYGYTFGSGTRLTVV.

In nucleotides, the CDR3 is TGTGCCAGCAGTTACCCTGACAGGGGCGAGGAGACCCAGTACTTC. Protein: CASSYPDRGEETQYF. The rearrangement joins TRBV6-5 to TRBJ2-5; 8 bases map to TRBD1. The CDR3 contains 15 residues. Germline V gene lookup returns CDR1 MNHEY and CDR2 SVGAGI. J was trimmed by 5 bases and V by 2 bases; bases with no gene match: 7.

J is TRBJ1-2 and V is TRBV27, with unresolved D. Germline V gene data show CDR1 as MNHEY and CDR2 as SMNVEV (reference sequence). The CDR3 is made up of 14 amino acids. Between the trimmed V and J ends, which lost 2 bases and 3 bases, there was a span of 10 bases. The CDR3 DNA sequence: TGTGCCAGCAGTTTAAGCACGGCGGACTATGGCTACACCTTC. The encoded protein is CASSLSTADYGYTF.

The rearrangement joins TRBV30 to TRBJ2-7; D may correspond to TRBD1 or TRBD2 (5 bases each). The CDR3 is 15 residues long. Between the trimmed V and J ends, which lost 0 bases and 3 bases, there was a span of 15 bases. Germline values: CDR1 GTSNPN, CDR2 SVGIG (reference sequence). The CDR3 loop is CAWSVQVGAFYEQYF. CDR3 coding DNA: TGTGCCTGGAGTGTACAGGTCGGGGCCTTCTACGAGCAGTACTTC.

This chain connects TRBV7-3 to TRBJ1-2; D remains ambiguous. Germline assignment: CDR1 SGHTA and CDR2 FQGTGA. Trimming took 2 bases from V and 6 from J, leaving 13 bases between them. The CDR3 spans 14 residues. The CDR3 spells CASSLGYGDHGYTF. CDR3 in DNA: TGTGCCAGCAGCTTAGGGTACGGGGATCATGGCTACACCTTC.

The genes are TRBV6-5 and TRBJ2-1; D might be TRBD1 or TRBD2, each matching 6 bases. Germline lookup yields CDR1 MNHEY and CDR2 SVGAGI. The V gene lost 6 bases and the J gene lost 8 bases, with 20 bases spanning the gap. The CDR3 has 15 amino acids. CDR3 in amino acids: CASRPNREALYEQFF. CDR3 DNA: TGTGCCAGCAGGCCAAACAGGGAGGCACTGTATGAGCAGTTCTTC.